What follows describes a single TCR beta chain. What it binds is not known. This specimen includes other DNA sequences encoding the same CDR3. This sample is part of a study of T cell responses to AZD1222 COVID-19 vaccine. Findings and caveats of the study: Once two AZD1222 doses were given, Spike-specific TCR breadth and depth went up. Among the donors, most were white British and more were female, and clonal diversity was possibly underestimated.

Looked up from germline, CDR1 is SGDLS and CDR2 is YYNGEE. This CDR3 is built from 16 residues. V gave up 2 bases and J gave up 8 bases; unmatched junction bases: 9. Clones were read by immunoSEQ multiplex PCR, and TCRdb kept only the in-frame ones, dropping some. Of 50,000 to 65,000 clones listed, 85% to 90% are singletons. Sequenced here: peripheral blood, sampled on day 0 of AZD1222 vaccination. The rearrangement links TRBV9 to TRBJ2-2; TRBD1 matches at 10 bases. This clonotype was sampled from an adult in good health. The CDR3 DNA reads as TGTGCCAGCAGCGTGACAGGGGGCGCGGGGGTAGGGGAGCTGTTTTTT. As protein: CASSVTGGAGVGELFF.